This record covers a single T cell receptor (beta chain). Study processing details: How many nucleated cells were present was estimated from reference gene primer amplification. Profiling relied on immunoSEQ multiplex PCR, and the TCRdb table lists in-frame clones only, not all of them. The V and J calls and clone size were taken over from that table, and D and trimming were inferred from the DNA. Altogether about 89,000 clones are present, around 90% being singletons, with the ten largest covering 15%. This sample stems from a study of blood T cell repertoires in COVID-19. Study at large: In each case, the material was cDNA or gDNA derived from T cells, B-cell-depleted T cells, or PBMCs.

V was shortened by 5 bases and J by 0 bases, with 14 bases between the two germline ends. Germline CDR1 and CDR2: LNHDA and SQIVND (reference sequence). The CDR3 is 15 residues long. The receptor comes from a male donor with acute or convalescent COVID-19. Sequenced: peripheral blood. The chain couples TRBV19 to TRBJ2-7, with D possibly being TRBD2 (5 bases). The DNA for the CDR3 is TGTGCCAGTAGTGCGACCGCGGGTAGCTCCTACGAGCAGTACTTC. Encoded protein: CASSATAGSSYEQYF.